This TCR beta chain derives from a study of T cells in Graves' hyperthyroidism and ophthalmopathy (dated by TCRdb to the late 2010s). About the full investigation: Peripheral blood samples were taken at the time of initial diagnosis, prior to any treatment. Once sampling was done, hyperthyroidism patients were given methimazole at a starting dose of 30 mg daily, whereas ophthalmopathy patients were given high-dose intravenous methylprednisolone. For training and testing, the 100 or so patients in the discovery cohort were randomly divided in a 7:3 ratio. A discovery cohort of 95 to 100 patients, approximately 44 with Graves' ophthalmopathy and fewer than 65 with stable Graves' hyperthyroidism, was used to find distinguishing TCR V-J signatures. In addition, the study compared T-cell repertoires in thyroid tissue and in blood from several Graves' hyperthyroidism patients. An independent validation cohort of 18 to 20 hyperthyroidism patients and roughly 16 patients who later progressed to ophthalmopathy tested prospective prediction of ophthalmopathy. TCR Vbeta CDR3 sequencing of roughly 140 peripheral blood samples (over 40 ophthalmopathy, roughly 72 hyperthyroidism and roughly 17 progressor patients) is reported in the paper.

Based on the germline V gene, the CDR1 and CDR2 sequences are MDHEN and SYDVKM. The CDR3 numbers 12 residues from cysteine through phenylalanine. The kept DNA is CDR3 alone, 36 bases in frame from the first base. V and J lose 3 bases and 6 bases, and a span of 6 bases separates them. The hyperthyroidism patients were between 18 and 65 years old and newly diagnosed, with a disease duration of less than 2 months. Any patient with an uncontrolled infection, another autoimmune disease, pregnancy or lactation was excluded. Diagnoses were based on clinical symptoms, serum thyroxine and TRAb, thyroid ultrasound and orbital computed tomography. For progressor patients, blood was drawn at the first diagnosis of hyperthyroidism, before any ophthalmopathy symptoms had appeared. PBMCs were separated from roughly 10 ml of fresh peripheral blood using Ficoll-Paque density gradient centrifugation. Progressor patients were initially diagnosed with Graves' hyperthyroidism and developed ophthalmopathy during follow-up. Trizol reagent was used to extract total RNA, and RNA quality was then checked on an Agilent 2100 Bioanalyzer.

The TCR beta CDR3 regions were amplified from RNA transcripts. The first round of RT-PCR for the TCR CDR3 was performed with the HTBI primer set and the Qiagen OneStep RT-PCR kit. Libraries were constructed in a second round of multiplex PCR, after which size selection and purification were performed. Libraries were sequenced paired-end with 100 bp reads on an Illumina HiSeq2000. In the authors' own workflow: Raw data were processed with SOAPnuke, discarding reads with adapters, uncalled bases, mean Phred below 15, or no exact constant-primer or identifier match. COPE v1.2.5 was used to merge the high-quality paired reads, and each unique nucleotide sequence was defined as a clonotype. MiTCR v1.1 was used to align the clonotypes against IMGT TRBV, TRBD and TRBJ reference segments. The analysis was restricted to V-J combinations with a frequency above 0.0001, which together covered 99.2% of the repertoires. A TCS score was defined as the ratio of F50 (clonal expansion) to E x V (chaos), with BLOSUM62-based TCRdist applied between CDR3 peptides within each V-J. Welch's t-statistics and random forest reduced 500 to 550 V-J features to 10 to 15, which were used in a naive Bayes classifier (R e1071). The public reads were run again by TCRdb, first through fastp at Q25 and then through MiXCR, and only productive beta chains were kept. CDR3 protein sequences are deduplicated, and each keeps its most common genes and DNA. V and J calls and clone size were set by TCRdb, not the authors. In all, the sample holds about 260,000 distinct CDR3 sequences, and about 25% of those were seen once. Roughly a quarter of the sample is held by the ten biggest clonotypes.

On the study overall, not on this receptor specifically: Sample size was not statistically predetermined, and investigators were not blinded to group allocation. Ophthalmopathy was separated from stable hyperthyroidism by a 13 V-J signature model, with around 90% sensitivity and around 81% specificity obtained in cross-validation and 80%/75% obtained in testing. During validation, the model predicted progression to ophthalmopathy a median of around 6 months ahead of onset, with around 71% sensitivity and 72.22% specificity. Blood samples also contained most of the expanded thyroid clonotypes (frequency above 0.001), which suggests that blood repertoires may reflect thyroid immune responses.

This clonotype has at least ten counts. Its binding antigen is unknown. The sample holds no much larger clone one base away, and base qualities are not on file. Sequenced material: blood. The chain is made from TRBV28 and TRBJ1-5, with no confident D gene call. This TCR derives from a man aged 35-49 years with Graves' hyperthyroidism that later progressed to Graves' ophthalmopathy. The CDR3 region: CASSFLGQPQHF. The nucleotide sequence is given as TGTGCCAGCAGTTTCTTAGGTCAGCCCCAGCATTTT. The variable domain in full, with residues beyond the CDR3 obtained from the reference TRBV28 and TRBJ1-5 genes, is DVKVTQSSRYLVKRTGEKVFLECVQDMDHENMFWYRQDPGLGLRLIYFSYDVKMKEKGDIPEGYSVSREKKERFSLILESASTNQTSMYLCASSFLGQPQHFGDGTRLSIL.